This T cell receptor beta chain originates from a study of identical twins. Overall study findings and caveats: Models came in too low on out-of-frame TCR alpha sharing in monozygotic twins. Possibly, invariant MAIT and iNKT cells partly confounded zero-insertion analyses.

The CDR3 covers 13 residues. The germline V and J ends were trimmed by 6 bases and 7 bases, with 12 bases remaining between them. TCRdb re-derived calls from the 5' RACE reads in MiXCR, one entry per CDR3 protein. Of roughly 770,000 distinct CDR3 sequences in the sample, roughly 18% were seen once. Healthy Caucasian donors formed the entire cohort. This clonotype was seen a handful of times. Its antigen remains unknown. A further study also used this sample, focusing on T cells expressing NK-cell markers. That work contributes: In about six donors, dominant CD3+CD56+NKG2C+ clones formed roughly 1.0-7.0% of CD8+ cells.

This clonotype originated in a young woman in good health. The rearrangement links TRBV12-3 or TRBV12-4 to TRBJ2-2, with D possibly TRBD1 on 7 matching bases. The sample was PBMCs. CDR3 bases: TGTGCCAGCAGCAACCAGGGGGGCGGGGAGCTGTTTTTT. Residues: CASSNQGGGELFF.